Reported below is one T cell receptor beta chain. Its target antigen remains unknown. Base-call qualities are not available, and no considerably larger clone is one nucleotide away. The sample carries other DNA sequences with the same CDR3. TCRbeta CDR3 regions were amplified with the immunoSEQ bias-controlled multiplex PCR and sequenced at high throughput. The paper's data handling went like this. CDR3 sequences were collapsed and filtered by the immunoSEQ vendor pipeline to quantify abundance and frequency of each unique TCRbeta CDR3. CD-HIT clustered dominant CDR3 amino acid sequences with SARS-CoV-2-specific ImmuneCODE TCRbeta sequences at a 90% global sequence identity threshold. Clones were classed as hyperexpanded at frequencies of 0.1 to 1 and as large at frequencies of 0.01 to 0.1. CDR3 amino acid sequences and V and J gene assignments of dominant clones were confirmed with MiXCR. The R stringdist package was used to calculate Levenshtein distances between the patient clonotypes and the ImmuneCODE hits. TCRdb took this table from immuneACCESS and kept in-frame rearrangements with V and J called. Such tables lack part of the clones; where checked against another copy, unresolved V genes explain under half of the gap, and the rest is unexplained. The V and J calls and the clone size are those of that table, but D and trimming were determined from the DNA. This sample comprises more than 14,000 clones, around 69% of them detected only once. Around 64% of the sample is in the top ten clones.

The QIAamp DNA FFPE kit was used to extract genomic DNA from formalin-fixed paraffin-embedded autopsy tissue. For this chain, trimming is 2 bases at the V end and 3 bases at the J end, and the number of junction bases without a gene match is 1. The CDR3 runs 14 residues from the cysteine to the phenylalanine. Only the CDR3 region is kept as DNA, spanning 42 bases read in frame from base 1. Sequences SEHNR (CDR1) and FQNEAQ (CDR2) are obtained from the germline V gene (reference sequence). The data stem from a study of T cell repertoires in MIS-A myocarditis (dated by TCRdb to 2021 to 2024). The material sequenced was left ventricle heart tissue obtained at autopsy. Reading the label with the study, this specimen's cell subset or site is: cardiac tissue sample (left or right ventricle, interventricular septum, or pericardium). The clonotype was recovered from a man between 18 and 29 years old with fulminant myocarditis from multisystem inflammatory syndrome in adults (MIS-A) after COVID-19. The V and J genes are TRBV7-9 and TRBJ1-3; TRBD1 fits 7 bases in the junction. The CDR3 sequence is CASSLQGDGNTIYF. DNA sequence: TGTGCCAGCAGCTTACAGGGGGATGGAAACACCATATATTTT.